The 11 T cell receptor beta chains listed next were all sequenced from one sample in a study of OX40 agonist ivuxolimab in advanced cancers. Here immunoSEQ multiplex PCR was the method, and the copy in TCRdb shows in-frame clones only, minus some. The sample yields 25,000 to 30,000 clones, about 83% seen once. Sequenced material: CD4+ or CD8+ T cells sorted from blood, taken in a trial of the OX40 agonist ivuxolimab. These receptors were taken from an adult with an advanced solid tumor such as melanoma, head and neck, liver or kidney cancer.

This clone was detected a few times. The J gene is TRBJ1-1, the V gene TRBV2, with D uncertain. Trimming took 6 bases from V and 4 from J, leaving 9 bases between them. Germline loops: CDR1 SNHLY, CDR2 FYNNEI. The CDR3 runs 12 residues. CDR3 DNA: TGTGCCAGCAGGCCAAGTGTCACTGAAGCTTTCTTT. This codes for CASRPSVTEAFF.

The rearrangement uses TRBV19 and TRBJ1-2, with 9 bases identical to TRBD1. The CDR3 length is 16 residues. V dropped 4 bases and J dropped 3; count of bases not matched to a gene: 9. Germline assignment: CDR1 LNHDA and CDR2 SQIVND (reference sequence). This chain's CDR3 is CASSTAWDREDYGYTF. CDR3 nucleotide sequence: TGTGCCAGTAGTACAGCCTGGGACAGGGAGGACTATGGCTACACCTTC.

The gene calls are TRBV19 and TRBJ2-2, with a weak D call TRBD1 (7 bases). The CDR3 is made up of 14 amino acids. V lost 5 bases to trimming and J lost 5 bases, with 12 bases between them. CDR1 is LNHDA, CDR2 SQIVND, per germline (reference sequence). In DNA, the CDR3 is TGTGCCAGTAGTGCGGCAGGGGGGACCGGGGAGCTGTTTTTT. This gives the protein CASSAAGGTGELFF.

The genes are TRBV11-2 and TRBJ1-3; D not resolved. Per germline, CDR1 SGHAT and CDR2 FQNNGV. V was trimmed by 7 bases and J by 15 bases, leaving 16 bases between them. The CDR3 length is 11 residues. The CDR3 nucleotides are TGTGCCAGCACGTTGTCCGGATTTTCATATTTT. This sequence encodes CASTLSGFSYF.

J is TRBJ2-1 and V is TRBV19; 7 bases line up with TRBD2. The trim removed 2 bases at V and 7 bases at J, leaving 2 bases unmatched. Per the germline V gene, CDR1 is LNHDA and CDR2 is SQIVND (reference sequence). This CDR3 has 13 amino acids. This chain's CDR3 is CASSILAANEQFF. The DNA for the CDR3 is TGTGCCAGTAGTATACTAGCGGCTAATGAGCAGTTCTTC. The complete variable domain, with remaining parts taken from reference TRBV19 and TRBJ2-1, reads DGGITQSPKYLFRKEGQNVTLSCEQNLNHDAMYWYRQDPGQGLRLIYYSQIVNDFQKGDIAEGYSVSREKKESFPLTVTSAQKNPTAFYLCASSILAANEQFFGPGTRLTVL.

The rearrangement links TRBV30 to TRBJ2-1; 9 bases map to TRBD2. V lost 0 bases, J lost 10 bases, and 10 bases stayed unmatched. The CDR3 has 15 amino acids. The germline V gene encodes CDR1 GTSNPN and CDR2 SVGIG (reference sequence). The CDR3 coding sequence is TGTGCCTGGAGTGTACTTTGGGCGGGGGGGGGCGAGCAGTTCTTC. Protein: CAWSVLWAGGGEQFF.

V is TRBV29-1 and J is TRBJ1-2, with TRBD1 as a possible D gene (6 bases). The CDR3 has 13 amino acids. Germline V gene data show CDR1 as SQVTM and CDR2 as ANQGSEA. Trimming took 5 bases from V and 1 from J, leaving 11 bases between them. The CDR3 protein is CSVKGGGNYGYTF. DNA for the CDR3: TGCAGCGTTAAGGGGGGAGGTAACTATGGCTACACCTTC. The full variable domain, rest sourced from reference TRBV29-1 and TRBJ1-2, is SAVISQKPSRDICQRGTSLTIQCQVDSQVTMMFWYRQQPGQSLTLIATANQGSEATYESGFVIDKFPISRPNLTFSTLTVSNMSPEDSSIYLCSVKGGGNYGYTFGSGTRLTVV.

CDR3 nucleotide sequence: TGTGCCAGCAGCTTAGTCGGCGCTGAAGCTTTCTTT. Amino acid sequence: CASSLVGAEAFF. The V gene is TRBV7-6, the J gene TRBJ1-1; D gene uncertain. V dropped 1 base and J dropped 6 bases, with 6 bases sitting between them. Germline loops: CDR1 SGHVS, CDR2 FNYEAQ. The CDR3 totals 12 residues.

The chain links TRBV13 to TRBJ2-3; 9 nucleotides line up with TRBD2. The CDR3 runs 16 residues. Per germline, CDR1 PRHDT and CDR2 FYEKMQ (reference sequence). The J segment lost 5 bases and the V segment lost 1 base, leaving 7 bases of the junction unmatched. The CDR3 here is CASSLVGGGAGDTQYF. In DNA form, the CDR3 reads TGTGCCAGCAGCTTAGTGGGCGGGGGGGCCGGAGATACGCAGTATTTT.

This sequence joins TRBV27 and TRBJ2-7; D may be TRBD1 or TRBD2 (5 bases each). Germline loops: CDR1 MNHEY, CDR2 SMNVEV (reference sequence). Deletions cut 4 bases from V and 0 bases from J, with 7 bases between. The CDR3 totals 13 residues. CDR3 bases: TGTGCCAGCAGTTCGGGACCCTCCTACGAGCAGTACTTC. This gives the protein CASSSGPSYEQYF.

This clone was observed a few times. The sample holds other DNA sequences that translate to the same CDR3. The V call is TRBV28, the J call TRBJ2-3; 9 bases map to TRBD2. The CDR3 is made up of 16 amino acids. The trim removed 3 bases at V and 0 bases at J, leaving 4 bases unmatched. From germline, CDR1 is MDHEN and CDR2 SYDVKM. The CDR3 protein is CASSLRAGGSTDTQYF. CDR3 nucleotide sequence: TGTGCCAGCAGTTTGCGTGCGGGGGGGAGCACAGATACGCAGTATTTT.